This TCR beta chain was observed in a study of cytomegalovirus exposure and HLA in healthy donors. Donors sampled were nominally healthy, though unrecorded immune exposures were likely. Findings of the study overall: Reports indicated that the classifier achieved high specificity and sensitivity in diagnosing cytomegalovirus status. Most CMV-associated TCR beta chains appeared HLA-restricted in a later analysis. Listed as cytomegalovirus-associated were 150 to 200 TCR beta chains.

A single count supports this clone. Its antigen is still unknown. It was with 60 Vbeta and 13 Jbeta primers that the PCR ran. The data were produced by immunoSEQ multiplex PCR, yet TCRdb's version contains in-frame clones alone and is incomplete. The data hold about 200,000 clones, with more than 75% observed a single time. V dropped 0 bases and J dropped 4 bases, with 18 bases sitting between them. Germline CDR1 is ENHRY and CDR2 is SYGVKD. The CDR3 is 17 amino acids. The rearrangement uses TRBV10-3 and TRBJ2-5; D is perhaps TRBD1 (5 bases). The sequenced sample consisted of PBMCs. The sequence was collected from a woman aged 25 to 39 in good health and CMV-seropositive. In DNA form, the CDR3 reads TGTGCCATCAGTGAGTCAAGGCAGGGTCAAAGTCGAGAGACCCAGTACTTC. It is translated as CAISESRQGQSRETQYF.